A single sample gave rise to the 32 T cell receptor beta chains below, sequenced in a study of shared clonotypes between healthy human individuals. Sequenced by immunoSEQ multiplex PCR; TCRdb stores in-frame clones only, minus some. This sample has more than 2 million clones, with about 95% found just once. Naive CD8 populations comprised CD45RO-negative cells positively selected for CCR7, excluding terminally differentiated effector memory CD45RA+ cells. The sequenced sample was naive CD8+ T cells sorted from blood. The receptors were sampled from a man aged 18 to 29 in good health.

The chain carries TRBV7-8 and TRBJ2-6; D remains ambiguous. Germline values: CDR1 SGHVS, CDR2 FQNEAQ. The V gene lost 5 bases and the J gene lost 3 bases, with 8 bases spanning the gap. The CDR3 consists of 14 residues. CDR3 DNA sequence: TGTGCCAGCAGCGCCGAAAATGGGGCCAACGTCCTGACTTTC. This gives the protein CASSAENGANVLTF.

The chain combines TRBV30 with TRBJ1-3; 7 nucleotides agree with TRBD1. The CDR3 totals 16 residues. Trimming took 2 bases from V and 0 from J; bases not matched to a gene: 7. CDR1 is GTSNPN and CDR2 is SVGIG in the germline V gene (reference sequence). CDR3 coding DNA: TGTGCCTGGAGTATACAGGGGCCACCCTCTGGAAACACCATATATTTT. Protein sequence: CAWSIQGPPSGNTIYF. Looking up the rest from reference TRBV30 and TRBJ1-3 gives the full variable domain: SQTIHQWPATLVQPVGSPLSLECTVEGTSNPNLYWYRQAAGRGLQLLFYSVGIGQISSEVPQNLSASRPQDRQFILSSKKLLLSDSGFYLCAWSIQGPPSGNTIYFGEGSWLTVV.

The chain joins TRBV5-6 to TRBJ1-1; 8 nucleotides agree with TRBD1. V gave up 2 bases and J gave up 4 bases; unmatched junction bases: 4. There are 14 residues in the CDR3. Germline CDR1 SGHDT, CDR2 YYEEEE. In DNA form, the CDR3 reads TGTGCCAGCAGCTTCCTGACAGGGGCCACTGAAGCTTTCTTT. It encodes CASSFLTGATEAFF. The full variable domain, with the rest looked up from reference TRBV5-6 and TRBJ1-1, is DAGVTQSPTHLIKTRGQQVTLRCSPKSGHDTVSWYQQALGQGPQFIFQYYEEEERQRGNFPDRFSGHQFPNYSSELNVNALLLGDSALYLCASSFLTGATEAFFGQGTRLTVV.

V gene TRBV6-5 combines with J gene TRBJ2-1; D unresolved. Germline V gene data show CDR1 as MNHEY and CDR2 as SVGAGI. Trimming took 10 bases from V and 4 from J, leaving 8 bases between them. CDR3 size: 11 residues. CDR3 bases: TGTGCCACCGGAGATTACAATGAGCAGTTCTTC. Its protein is CATGDYNEQFF.

The chain joins TRBV10-2 to TRBJ2-7; D remains unclear. V was shortened by 2 bases and J by 0 bases, with 5 bases between the two germline ends. Germline V gene lookup returns CDR1 WSHSY and CDR2 SAAADI. CDR3 length: 13 residues. The CDR3 coding sequence is TGCGCCAGCAGTGAGAGGAGCTCCTACGAGCAGTACTTC. As protein: CASSERSSYEQYF.

This chain joins TRBV14 and TRBJ1-4; TRBD1 matches at 7 bases. CDR3 length: 15 amino acids. The V segment lost 5 bases and the J segment 0 bases; nucleotides outside the gene matches: 3. Germline V gene lookup returns CDR1 SGHDN and CDR2 FVKESK. Here the CDR3 reads CASSEQGATNEKLFF. The CDR3, as DNA: TGTGCCAGCAGCGAGCAGGGGGCAACTAATGAAAAACTGTTTTTT.

This rearrangement joins TRBV7-9 to TRBJ2-7; TRBD1 agrees at 8 bases. The CDR3 totals 14 residues. The V gene's germline CDR1 is SEHNR and CDR2 FQNEAQ (reference sequence). The V and J ends lost 4 bases and 4 bases, in that order; junction bases with no gene match: 6. The DNA of the CDR3 is TGTGCCAGCAGCTCGAACAGGGGGACGTACGAGCAGTACTTC. Translated: CASSSNRGTYEQYF.

The chain uses TRBV4-3 and TRBJ2-7, with 12 bases matching TRBD2. This CDR3 is built from 18 residues. From germline, CDR1 is LGHNA and CDR2 YSLEER. Germline trimming cut 1 base from V and 4 bases from J; bases unmatched to any gene: 11. CDR3 nucleotide sequence: TGCGCCAGCAGCCAAGGAGAAACTAGCGGGAGGCCGGGGTACGAGCAGTACTTC. Amino acids: CASSQGETSGRPGYEQYF.

This clone appeared once. In the same sample, other DNA sequences code for this CDR3. V gene TRBV5-6 combines with J gene TRBJ2-7; D remains unclear. CDR1 is SGHDT, CDR2 YYEEEE, per germline. The CDR3 totals 12 residues. V shed 5 bases and J shed 0 bases, with 6 bases lying between them. CDR3 sequence: CASSLLSYEQYF. CDR3 nucleotide sequence: TGTGCCAGCAGTCTCCTCTCCTACGAGCAGTACTTC.

The rearrangement uses TRBV10-3 and TRBJ2-7; D might be TRBD1 (5 bases). CDR1 and CDR2 from the germline V gene are ENHRY and SYGVKD. The CDR3 sequence is 12 residues long. The V end was cut by 10 bases, the J end by 4 bases, with 14 bases between. CDR3 residues: CATTVGLYEQYF. The CDR3 coding sequence is TGTGCCACGACAGTGGGATTATACGAGCAGTACTTC.

This chain connects TRBV11-2 to TRBJ1-5; tentative D call: TRBD1 (5 bases). There are 15 residues in the CDR3. The germline V and J ends were trimmed by 0 bases and 2 bases, with 8 bases remaining between them. Germline lookup yields CDR1 SGHAT and CDR2 FQNNGV. The CDR3 region is CASSLEPGGNQPQHF. The CDR3 DNA reads as TGTGCCAGCAGCTTAGAGCCGGGGGGCAATCAGCCCCAGCATTTT.

The J gene is TRBJ1-4, the V gene TRBV5-1; TRBD1 matches 10 bases. Germline V gives CDR1 SGHRS, CDR2 YFSETQ. The V and J ends lost 3 bases and 6 bases, in that order; junction bases with no gene match: 2. The CDR3 is 14 residues long. The CDR3 DNA reads as TGCGCCAGCAGCTGGGGGACAGGGGATGAAAAACTGTTTTTT. Its translation: CASSWGTGDEKLFF.

The chain combines TRBV9 with TRBJ2-7; TRBD1 matches 8 bases. CDR3 length: 16 residues. V lost 3 bases, J lost 0 bases, and 8 bases stayed unmatched. Germline loops: CDR1 SGDLS, CDR2 YYNGEE. The CDR3 nucleotides are TGTGCCAGCAGCGGAGGACAGGGATTCGGCTCCTACGAGCAGTACTTC. It translates to CASSGGQGFGSYEQYF.

About this clone itself: At the DNA level, this CDR3 is encoded by other sequences in the same sample as well. CDR3 sequence (DNA): TGTGCCAGCAGTTCCCACCCTCGGGAGACCCAGTACTTC. Amino acids: CASSSHPRETQYF. The V and J genes are TRBV27 and TRBJ2-5, with D hard to call. Germline V gene data show CDR1 as MNHEY and CDR2 as SMNVEV (reference sequence). This CDR3 contains 13 residues. V was pared by 4 bases and J by 5 bases, with 11 bases between.

The chain uses TRBV30 and TRBJ1-6; the match to TRBD1 covers 8 bases. The V and J ends lost 8 bases and 5 bases, in that order; junction bases with no gene match: 8. The CDR3 is 14 amino acids. Germline V gene lookup returns CDR1 GTSNPN and CDR2 SVGIG (reference sequence). The CDR3 DNA reads TGTGCCCTGGACAGGGTTTACGATAATTCACCCCTCCACTTT. As protein: CALDRVYDNSPLHF.

V usage is TRBV7-9 and J usage is TRBJ1-2; D not resolved. Trimming removed 6 bases from V and 4 bases from J, with 12 bases in between. CDR1 and CDR2 (germline): SEHNR, FQNEAQ (reference sequence). CDR3 size: 13 residues. CDR3 region: CASSYVPVYGYTF. The CDR3 nucleotides read TGTGCCAGCAGTTACGTCCCGGTCTATGGCTACACCTTC. The full variable domain, rest sourced from reference TRBV7-9 and TRBJ1-2, is DTGVSQNPRHKITKRGQNVTFRCDPISEHNRLYWYRQTLGQGPEFLTYFQNEAQLEKSRLLSDRFSAERPKGSFSTLEIQRTEQGDSAMYLCASSYVPVYGYTFGSGTRLTVV.

V gene TRBV5-6 combines with J gene TRBJ1-1; D ambiguous. Trimming removed 2 bases from V and 2 bases from J, with 7 bases in between. The CDR3 extends over 13 amino acids. Germline V gives CDR1 SGHDT, CDR2 YYEEEE. Written as DNA, the CDR3 is TGTGCCAGCAGCTTAACAGCTAACACTGAAGCTTTCTTT. Protein: CASSLTANTEAFF.

J is TRBJ2-1 and V is TRBV9; 10 nucleotides align to TRBD2. J gave up 6 bases and V 0 bases, and 6 bases lay outside the gene matches. Germline V gene lookup returns CDR1 SGDLS and CDR2 YYNGEE. The CDR3 runs 16 residues. This chain's CDR3 is CASSVGGAGGSNEQFF. Here the CDR3 DNA reads TGTGCCAGCAGCGTAGGGGGAGCGGGAGGGTCCAATGAGCAGTTCTTC.

In the case of this clone: Other DNA sequences of this sample code for an identical CDR3. The rearrangement links TRBV19 to TRBJ2-7, with D possibly TRBD1 on 6 matching bases. Trimming took 5 bases from V and 4 from J, leaving 12 bases between them. The V gene's germline CDR1 is LNHDA and CDR2 SQIVND (reference sequence). CDR3 length equals 13 residues. This CDR3 is CASSPRTAYEQYF. The CDR3 DNA reads TGTGCCAGTAGTCCACGGACAGCTTACGAGCAGTACTTC.

The rearrangement uses TRBV13 and TRBJ2-5; D tentatively reads TRBD1 or TRBD2 (5 bases each). The V gene lost 3 bases and the J gene lost 5 bases, with 7 bases spanning the gap. The CDR3 consists of 12 residues. The germline V gene encodes CDR1 PRHDT and CDR2 FYEKMQ (reference sequence). The CDR3 region is CASSFGTETQYF. DNA of the CDR3: TGTGCCAGCAGCTTTGGGACGGAGACCCAGTACTTC.

This chain links TRBV28 with TRBJ2-7; TRBD1 matches 8 bases. CDR1 MDHEN and CDR2 SYDVKM come from the germline V gene. V was pared by 6 bases and J by 0 bases, with 7 bases of the junction left unmatched. The CDR3 has 15 amino acids. The CDR3 is CASSEGTGDSYEQYF. The DNA of the CDR3 is TGTGCCAGCAGCGAAGGGACAGGTGACTCCTACGAGCAGTACTTC.

The chain has TRBV11-2 and TRBJ2-7; D possibly uses TRBD1 or TRBD2 (5 bases each). Germline CDR1 is SGHAT and CDR2 is FQNNGV. This CDR3 has 14 amino acids. V was shortened by 1 base and J by 4 bases, with 11 bases between the two germline ends. The CDR3 coding sequence is TGTGCCAGCAGCTTAGTGCAGGGAGTGTACGAGCAGTACTTC. It yields the protein CASSLVQGVYEQYF. Using reference TRBV11-2 and TRBJ2-7 for the parts outside the CDR3, the full variable domain is EAGVAQSPRYKIIEKRQSVAFWCNPISGHATLYWYQQILGQGPKLLIQFQNNGVVDDSQLPKDRFSAERLKGVDSTLKIQPAKLEDSAVYLCASSLVQGVYEQYFGPGTRLTVT.

Details on this clone: Other DNA sequences within the sample encode an identical CDR3. The chain uses TRBV5-4 and TRBJ1-1, with TRBD1 matching over 10 bases. V was clipped by 4 bases and J by 6 bases; unmatched bases: 3. The CDR3 loop spans 13 amino acids. Germline V lookup: CDR1 SGHNT, CDR2 YYREEE (reference sequence). Written as DNA, the CDR3 is TGTGCCAGCAGCCAGGACAGGGGGGCTGAAGCTTTCTTT. Amino acids: CASSQDRGAEAFF.

The rearrangement links TRBV27 to TRBJ1-3; no clear D. CDR3 length: 11 residues. Germline lookup yields CDR1 MNHEY and CDR2 SMNVEV (reference sequence). The germline V and J ends were trimmed by 8 bases and 3 bases, with 5 bases remaining between them. CDR3 sequence (DNA): TGTGCCAGCCGGCGTGGAAACACCATATATTTT. The encoded protein is CASRRGNTIYF.

The CDR3 spells CASSIVAVGNTIYF. Written as DNA, the CDR3 is TGTGCCAGTAGTATAGTAGCAGTCGGAAACACCATATATTTT. The chain is built from TRBV19 and TRBJ1-3; D not resolved. Germline loops: CDR1 LNHDA, CDR2 SQIVND (reference sequence). CDR3 size: 14 residues. V was trimmed by 1 base and J by 4 bases, leaving 8 bases between them.

This clone showed up just once. Other DNA sequences in this sample translate to the same CDR3. This chain joins TRBV2 and TRBJ2-1, with D perhaps matching TRBD1 (5 bases). The germline V gene has CDR1 SNHLY and CDR2 FYNNEI. The V and J ends lost 1 base and 3 bases respectively, with 7 bases between them. The CDR3 has 14 residues. The CDR3, as DNA: TGTGCCAGCAGTGAAGGCCAGGGCTACAATGAGCAGTTCTTC. It is translated as CASSEGQGYNEQFF.

The rearrangement joins TRBV28 to TRBJ2-1; 9 bases fit TRBD1. The V gene's germline CDR1 is MDHEN and CDR2 SYDVKM. With V trimmed by 6 bases and J by 8 bases, 5 bases remained unmatched. There are 13 residues in the CDR3. In DNA, the CDR3 is TGTGCCAGCAGGGCCACAGGGGGCGATGAGCAGTTCTTC. Translation: CASRATGGDEQFF.

CDR3 sequence reads: CASSITSGSVEQYF. Here the CDR3 DNA reads TGTGCCAGTAGTATAACTAGCGGGAGTGTCGAGCAGTACTTC. The chain links TRBV19 to TRBJ2-7; 11 bases are shared with TRBD2. The junction had 3 bases not matched to a gene; V was cut back by 2 bases and J by 6 bases. The V gene's germline CDR1 is LNHDA and CDR2 SQIVND (reference sequence). This CDR3 region has 14 residues.

With respect to this clone: The junction differs from germline at one of its ends, possibly a read error. The V gene is TRBV7-7, the J gene TRBJ2-2; D not resolved. Germline V gene sequence: CDR1 SSHAT, CDR2 FNYEAQ (reference sequence). The CDR3 spans 13 residues. The CDR3 sequence: CASSLSVTGELFF. The CDR3 DNA reads as TGTGCTAGCAGCTTATCGGTCACCGGGGAGCTGTTTTTT. Looking up the rest from reference TRBV7-7 and TRBJ2-2 gives the full variable domain: GAGVSQSPRYKVTKRGQDVTLRCDPISSHATLYWYQQALGQGPEFLTYFNYEAQPDKSGLPSDRFSAERPEGSISTLTIQRTEQRDSAMYRCASSLSVTGELFFGEGSRLTVL.

The chain is built from TRBV7-9 and TRBJ2-2, with D possibly matching TRBD1 (7 bases). V was cut by 7 bases and J by 5 bases, with 17 bases left in between. CDR1 and CDR2 (germline): SEHNR, FQNEAQ (reference sequence). CDR3 length: 15 residues. The CDR3 loop is CASNRQGRGTGELFF. The CDR3 nucleotides read TGTGCCAGCAACCGACAGGGCCGGGGGACCGGGGAGCTGTTTTTT.

This chain uses TRBV29-1 with TRBJ1-1; maybe TRBD1 (6 bases). The V and J ends lost 0 bases and 1 base respectively, with 15 bases between them. Germline V gives CDR1 SQVTM, CDR2 ANQGSEA. CDR3 length: 16 residues. For the CDR3, the DNA is TGCAGCGTTGAAGATCTTGGGGAGGGGGAGAACACTGAAGCTTTCTTT. It specifies CSVEDLGEGENTEAFF. The variable domain in full, with the rest retrieved from reference TRBV29-1 and TRBJ1-1, is SAVISQKPSRDICQRGTSLTIQCQVDSQVTMMFWYRQQPGQSLTLIATANQGSEATYESGFVIDKFPISRPNLTFSTLTVSNMSPEDSSIYLCSVEDLGEGENTEAFFGQGTRLTVV.

CDR3 sequence (DNA): TGTGCCAGCAGCTCGTGGGACAGGGTGGACGAGCAGTACTTC. Amino acids: CASSSWDRVDEQYF. The V gene is TRBV11-2, the J gene TRBJ2-7; 9 nucleotides align to TRBD1. The length of the CDR3 is 14 residues. Germline V gives CDR1 SGHAT, CDR2 FQNNGV. V lost 4 bases and J lost 5; bases outside the gene matches: 6.